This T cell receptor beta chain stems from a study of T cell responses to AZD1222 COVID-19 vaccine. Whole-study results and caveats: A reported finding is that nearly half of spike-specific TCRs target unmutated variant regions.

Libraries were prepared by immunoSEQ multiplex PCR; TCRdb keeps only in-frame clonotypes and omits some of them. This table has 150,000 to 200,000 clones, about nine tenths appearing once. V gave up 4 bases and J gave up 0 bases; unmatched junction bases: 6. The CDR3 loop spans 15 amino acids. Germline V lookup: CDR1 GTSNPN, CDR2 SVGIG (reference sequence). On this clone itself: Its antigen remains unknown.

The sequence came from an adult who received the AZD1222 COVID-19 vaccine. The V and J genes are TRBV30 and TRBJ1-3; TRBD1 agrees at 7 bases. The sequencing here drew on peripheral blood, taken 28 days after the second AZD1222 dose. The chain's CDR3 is CAWKYRGLSGNTIYF. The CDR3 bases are TGTGCCTGGAAATACAGGGGACTCTCTGGAAACACCATATATTTT. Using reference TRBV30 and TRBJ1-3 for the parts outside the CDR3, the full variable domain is SQTIHQWPATLVQPVGSPLSLECTVEGTSNPNLYWYRQAAGRGLQLLFYSVGIGQISSEVPQNLSASRPQDRQFILSSKKLLLSDSGFYLCAWKYRGLSGNTIYFGEGSWLTVV.